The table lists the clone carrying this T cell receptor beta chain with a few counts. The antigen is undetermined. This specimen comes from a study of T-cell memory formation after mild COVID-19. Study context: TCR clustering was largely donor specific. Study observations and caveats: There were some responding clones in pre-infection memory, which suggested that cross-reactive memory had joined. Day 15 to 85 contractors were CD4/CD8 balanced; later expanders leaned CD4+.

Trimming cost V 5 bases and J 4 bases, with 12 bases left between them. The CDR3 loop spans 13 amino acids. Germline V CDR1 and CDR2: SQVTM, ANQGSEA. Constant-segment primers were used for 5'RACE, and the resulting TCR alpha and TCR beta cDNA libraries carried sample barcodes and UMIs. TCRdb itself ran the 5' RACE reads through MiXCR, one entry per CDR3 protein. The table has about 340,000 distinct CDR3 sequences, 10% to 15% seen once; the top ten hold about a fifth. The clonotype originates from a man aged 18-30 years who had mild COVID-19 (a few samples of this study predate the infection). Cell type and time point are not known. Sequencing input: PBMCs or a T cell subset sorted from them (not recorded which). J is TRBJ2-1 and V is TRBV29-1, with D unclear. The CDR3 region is CSVISAGYNEQFF. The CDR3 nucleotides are TGCAGCGTTATATCGGCAGGATACAATGAGCAGTTCTTC.